In its sample, the clone carrying this T cell receptor beta chain was seen many times. Construction of the TCR beta libraries employed iRepertoire HTBI primers in conjunction with Arm-PCR of CDR3 regions. MiXCR, run by TCRdb on the multiplex PCR reads, gives a single entry per CDR3 protein. The profile shows hundreds of thousands of distinct CDR3 sequences, around 20% of them singletons. This sample was taken from a study of regulatory T cells in long-lasting Graves disease. On the study more broadly: The criterion for persistent Graves' disease was over 5 years of antithyroid drugs with positive TSH receptor antibodies.

This sample's time point: persistent/refractory GD, antithyroid drugs over 5 years with positive TRAb. PBMC RNA was the source of the TCR library. CDR1 is DFQATT and CDR2 is SNEGSKA in the germline V gene (reference sequence). The CDR3 covers 13 residues. V was pared by 3 bases and J by 3 bases, with 11 bases between. V and J are TRBV20-1 and TRBJ1-1, with D hard to call. This specimen consisted of peripheral blood mononuclear cells (PBMCs), obtained when the disease was refractory, from a patient treated with antithyroid drugs. This TCR was recovered from a female donor with Graves disease. The CDR3 bases are TGCAGTGCTAGTAGGCCAACTGACACTGAAGCTTTCTTT. Amino acids: CSASRPTDTEAFF.